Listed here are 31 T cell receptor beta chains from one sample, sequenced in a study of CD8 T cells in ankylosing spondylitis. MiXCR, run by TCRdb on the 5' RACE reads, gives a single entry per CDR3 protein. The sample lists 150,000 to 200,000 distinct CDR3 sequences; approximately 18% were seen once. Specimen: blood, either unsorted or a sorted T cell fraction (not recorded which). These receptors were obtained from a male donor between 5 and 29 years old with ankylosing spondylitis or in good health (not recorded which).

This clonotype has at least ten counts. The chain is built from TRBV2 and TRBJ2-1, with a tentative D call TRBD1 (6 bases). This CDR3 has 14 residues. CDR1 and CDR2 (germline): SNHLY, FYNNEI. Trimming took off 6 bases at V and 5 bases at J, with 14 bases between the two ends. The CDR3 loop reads CASRAGTQNNEQFF. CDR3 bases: TGTGCCAGCAGGGCCGGGACACAAAACAATGAGCAGTTCTTC.

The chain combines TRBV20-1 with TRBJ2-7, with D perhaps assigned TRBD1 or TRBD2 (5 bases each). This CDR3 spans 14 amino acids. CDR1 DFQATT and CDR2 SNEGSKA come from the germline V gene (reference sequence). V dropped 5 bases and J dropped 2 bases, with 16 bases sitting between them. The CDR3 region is CSAQPGTDPYEQYF. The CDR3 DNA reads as TGCAGTGCTCAACCCGGGACCGACCCCTACGAGCAGTACTTC.

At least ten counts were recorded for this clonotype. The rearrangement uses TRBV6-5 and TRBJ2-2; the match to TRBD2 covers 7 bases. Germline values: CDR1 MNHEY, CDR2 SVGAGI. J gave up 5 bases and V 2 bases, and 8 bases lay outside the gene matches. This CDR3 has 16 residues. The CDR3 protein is CASSYVGGSGTGELFF. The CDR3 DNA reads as TGTGCCAGCAGTTACGTGGGGGGGAGTGGGACCGGGGAGCTGTTTTTT.

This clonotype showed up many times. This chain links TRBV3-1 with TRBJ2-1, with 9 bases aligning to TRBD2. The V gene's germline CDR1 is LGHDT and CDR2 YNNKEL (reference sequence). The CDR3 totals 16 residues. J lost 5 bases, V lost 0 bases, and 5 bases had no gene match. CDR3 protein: CASSQERLAGHNEQFF. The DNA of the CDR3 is TGTGCCAGCAGCCAAGAGAGGCTAGCGGGGCACAATGAGCAGTTCTTC.

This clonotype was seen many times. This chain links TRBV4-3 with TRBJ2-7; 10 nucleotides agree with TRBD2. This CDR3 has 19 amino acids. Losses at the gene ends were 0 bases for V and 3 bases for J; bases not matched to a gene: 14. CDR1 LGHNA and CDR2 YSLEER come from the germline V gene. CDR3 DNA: TGCGCCAGCAGCCAAGATTTAGCCCCAACTAGCGGGACCAGCTACGAGCAGTACTTC. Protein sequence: CASSQDLAPTSGTSYEQYF.

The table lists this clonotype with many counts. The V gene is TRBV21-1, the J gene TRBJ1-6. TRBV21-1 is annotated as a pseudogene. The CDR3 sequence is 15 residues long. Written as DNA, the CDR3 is TGTGCCGTACAAAAGGAGGGACGGCTGAATTCACCCCTCCACTTT. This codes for CAVQKEGRLNSPLHF.

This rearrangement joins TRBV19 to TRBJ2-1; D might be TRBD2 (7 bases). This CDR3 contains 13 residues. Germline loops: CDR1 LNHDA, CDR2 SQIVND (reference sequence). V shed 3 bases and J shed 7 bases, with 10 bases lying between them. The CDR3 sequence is CASSIAGANEQFF. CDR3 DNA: TGTGCCAGTAGTATCGCGGGGGCGAATGAGCAGTTCTTC.

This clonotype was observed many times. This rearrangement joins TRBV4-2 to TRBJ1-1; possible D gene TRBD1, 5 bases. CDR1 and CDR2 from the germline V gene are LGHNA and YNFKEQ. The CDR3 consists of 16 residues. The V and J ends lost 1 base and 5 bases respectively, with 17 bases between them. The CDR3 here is CASSQASEGTGTEAFF. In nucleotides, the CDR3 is TGTGCCAGCAGCCAAGCCTCGGAAGGGACCGGGACTGAAGCTTTCTTT.

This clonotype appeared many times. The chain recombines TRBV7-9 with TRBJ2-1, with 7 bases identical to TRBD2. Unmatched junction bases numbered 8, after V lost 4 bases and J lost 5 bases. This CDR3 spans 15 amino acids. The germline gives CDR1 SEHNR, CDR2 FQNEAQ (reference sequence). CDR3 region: CASSSQWDYDNEQFF. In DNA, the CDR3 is TGTGCCAGCAGCTCTCAATGGGACTACGACAATGAGCAGTTCTTC.

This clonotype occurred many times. The DNA for the CDR3 is TGTGCCAGCAGTTTAGAGTCGAAGGTGGGTGAGCAGTTCTTC. This translates into CASSLESKVGEQFF. This rearrangement joins TRBV27 to TRBJ2-1, with no clear D. V lost 2 bases and J lost 9, with 14 bases in between. CDR1 and CDR2 (germline): MNHEY, SMNVEV (reference sequence). The CDR3 consists of 14 residues.

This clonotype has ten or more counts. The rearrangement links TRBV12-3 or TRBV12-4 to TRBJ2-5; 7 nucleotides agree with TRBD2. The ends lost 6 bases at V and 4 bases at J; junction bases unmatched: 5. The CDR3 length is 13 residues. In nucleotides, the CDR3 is TGTGCCAGCAGCTGGGGGAGGGGAGAGACCCAGTACTTC. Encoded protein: CASSWGRGETQYF.

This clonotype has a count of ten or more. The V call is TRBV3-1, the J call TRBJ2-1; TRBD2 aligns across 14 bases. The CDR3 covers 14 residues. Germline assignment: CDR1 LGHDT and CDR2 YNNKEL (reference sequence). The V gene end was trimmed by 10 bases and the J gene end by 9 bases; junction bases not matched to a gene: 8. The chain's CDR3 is CANSGTSGSTEQFF. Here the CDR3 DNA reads TGTGCCAACTCCGGGACTAGCGGGAGCACTGAGCAGTTCTTC.

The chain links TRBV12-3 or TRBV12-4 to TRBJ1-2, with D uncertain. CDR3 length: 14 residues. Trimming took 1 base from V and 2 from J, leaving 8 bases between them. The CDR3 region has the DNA TGTGCCAGCAGTTTAGACACGGAAAACTATGGCTACACCTTC. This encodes CASSLDTENYGYTF.

The CDR3 loop is CSAESSYNEQFF. Here the CDR3 DNA reads TGCAGTGCGGAAAGTTCCTACAATGAGCAGTTCTTC. This chain links TRBV20-1 with TRBJ2-1; D unresolved. Trimming pared 6 bases from V and 1 base from J, leaving 7 bases between. This CDR3 is built from 12 residues. CDR1 and CDR2 from the germline V gene are DFQATT and SNEGSKA (reference sequence).

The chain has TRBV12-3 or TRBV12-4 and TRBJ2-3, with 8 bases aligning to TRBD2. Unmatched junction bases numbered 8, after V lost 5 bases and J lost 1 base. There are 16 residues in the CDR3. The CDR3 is CASSPRDSGGTDTQYF. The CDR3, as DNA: TGTGCCAGCAGTCCCCGAGATAGCGGGGGCACAGATACGCAGTATTTT.

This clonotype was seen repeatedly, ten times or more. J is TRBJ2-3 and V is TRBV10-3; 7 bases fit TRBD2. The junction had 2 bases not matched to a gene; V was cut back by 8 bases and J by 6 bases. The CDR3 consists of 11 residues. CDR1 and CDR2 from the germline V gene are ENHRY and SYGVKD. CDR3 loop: CAIGTKDTQYF. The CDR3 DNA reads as TGTGCCATCGGGACTAAGGATACGCAGTATTTT.

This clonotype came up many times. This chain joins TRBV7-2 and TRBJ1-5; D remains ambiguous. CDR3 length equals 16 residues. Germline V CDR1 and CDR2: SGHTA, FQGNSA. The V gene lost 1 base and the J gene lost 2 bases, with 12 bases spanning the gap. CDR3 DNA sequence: TGTGCCAGCAGCTTAGATGCGGGAGCAGGCAATCAGCCCCAGCATTTT. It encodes CASSLDAGAGNQPQHF.

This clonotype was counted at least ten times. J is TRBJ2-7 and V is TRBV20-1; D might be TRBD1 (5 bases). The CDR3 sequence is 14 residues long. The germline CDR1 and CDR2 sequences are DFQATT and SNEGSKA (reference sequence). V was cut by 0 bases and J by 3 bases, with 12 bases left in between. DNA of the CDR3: TGCAGTGCTAGAGATCCAGACAGAAACTACGAGCAGTACTTC. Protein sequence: CSARDPDRNYEQYF.

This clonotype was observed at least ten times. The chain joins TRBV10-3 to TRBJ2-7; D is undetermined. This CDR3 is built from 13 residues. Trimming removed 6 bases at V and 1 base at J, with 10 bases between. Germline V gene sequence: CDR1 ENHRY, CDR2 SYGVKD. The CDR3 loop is CAIRLAGSYEQYF. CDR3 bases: TGTGCCATCAGGTTGGCAGGATCCTACGAGCAGTACTTC.

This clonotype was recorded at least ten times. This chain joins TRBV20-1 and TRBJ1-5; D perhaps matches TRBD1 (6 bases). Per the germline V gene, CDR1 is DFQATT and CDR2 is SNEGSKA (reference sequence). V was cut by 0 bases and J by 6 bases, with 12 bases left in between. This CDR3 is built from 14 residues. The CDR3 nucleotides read TGCAGTGCTAGAGAAGGGGAGGGGGGTCAGCCCCAGCATTTT. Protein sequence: CSAREGEGGQPQHF.

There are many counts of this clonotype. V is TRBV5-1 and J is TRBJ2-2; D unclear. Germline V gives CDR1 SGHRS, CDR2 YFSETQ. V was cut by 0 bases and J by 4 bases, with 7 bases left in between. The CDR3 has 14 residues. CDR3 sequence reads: CASSLAKTTGELFF. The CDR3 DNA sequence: TGCGCCAGCAGCTTGGCTAAGACCACCGGGGAGCTGTTTTTT.

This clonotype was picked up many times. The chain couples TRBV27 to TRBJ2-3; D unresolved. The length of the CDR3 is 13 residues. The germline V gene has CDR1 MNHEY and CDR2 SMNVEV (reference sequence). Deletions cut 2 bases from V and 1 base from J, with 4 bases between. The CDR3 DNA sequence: TGTGCCAGCAGTTTAGTCGGCACAGATACGCAGTATTTT. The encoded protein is CASSLVGTDTQYF.

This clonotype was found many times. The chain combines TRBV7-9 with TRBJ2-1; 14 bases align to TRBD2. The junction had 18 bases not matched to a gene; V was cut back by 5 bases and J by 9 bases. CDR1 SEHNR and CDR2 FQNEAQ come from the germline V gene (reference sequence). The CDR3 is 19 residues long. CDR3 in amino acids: CASSPTGTSGSLLWIEQFF. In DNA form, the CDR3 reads TGTGCCAGCAGCCCCACCGGGACTAGCGGGAGTCTTCTCTGGATTGAGCAGTTCTTC.

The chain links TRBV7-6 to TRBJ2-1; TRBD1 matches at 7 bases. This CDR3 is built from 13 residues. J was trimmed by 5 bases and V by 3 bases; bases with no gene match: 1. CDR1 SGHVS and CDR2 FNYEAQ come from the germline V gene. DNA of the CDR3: TGTGCCAGCAGCTTTACAGGGGACAATGAGCAGTTCTTC. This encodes CASSFTGDNEQFF.

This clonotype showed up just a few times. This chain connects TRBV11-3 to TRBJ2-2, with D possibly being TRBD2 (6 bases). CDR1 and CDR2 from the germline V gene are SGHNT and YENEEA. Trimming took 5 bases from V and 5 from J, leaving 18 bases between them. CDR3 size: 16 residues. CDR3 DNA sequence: TGTGCCAGCAGCCTAAGCTCCATCGGAGGGACCGGGGAGCTGTTTTTT. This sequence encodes CASSLSSIGGTGELFF.

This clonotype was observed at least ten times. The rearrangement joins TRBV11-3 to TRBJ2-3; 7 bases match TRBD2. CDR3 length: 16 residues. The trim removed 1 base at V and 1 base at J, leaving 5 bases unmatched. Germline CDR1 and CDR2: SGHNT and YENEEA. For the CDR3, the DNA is TGTGCCAGCAGCTTAGTTGCTAGCGGAGGCACAGATACGCAGTATTTT. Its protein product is CASSLVASGGTDTQYF.

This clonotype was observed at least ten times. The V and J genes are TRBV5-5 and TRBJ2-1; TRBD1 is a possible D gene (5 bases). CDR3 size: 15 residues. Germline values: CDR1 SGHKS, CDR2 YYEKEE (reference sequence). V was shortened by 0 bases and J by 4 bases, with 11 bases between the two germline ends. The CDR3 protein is CASSLASGIYNEQFF. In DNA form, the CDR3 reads TGTGCCAGCAGCTTGGCTTCAGGGATTTACAATGAGCAGTTCTTC.

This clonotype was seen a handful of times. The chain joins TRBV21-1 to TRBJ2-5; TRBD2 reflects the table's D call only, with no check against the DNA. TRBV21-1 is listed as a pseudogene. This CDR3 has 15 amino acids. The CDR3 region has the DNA TGTGCCAGCAGCACCGACATAGCGGGCCAAGAGACCCAGTACTTC. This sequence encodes CASSTDIAGQETQYF.

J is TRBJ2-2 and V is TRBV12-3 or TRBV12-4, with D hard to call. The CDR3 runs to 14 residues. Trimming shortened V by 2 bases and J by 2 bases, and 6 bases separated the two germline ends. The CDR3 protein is CASSLSFNTGELFF. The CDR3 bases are TGTGCCAGCAGTTTAAGTTTTAACACCGGGGAGCTGTTTTTT.

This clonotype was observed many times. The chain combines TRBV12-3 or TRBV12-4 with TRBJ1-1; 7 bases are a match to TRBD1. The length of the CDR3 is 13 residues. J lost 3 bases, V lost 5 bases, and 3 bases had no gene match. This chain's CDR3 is CASSPGGDTEAFF. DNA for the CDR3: TGTGCCAGCAGTCCAGGGGGGGACACTGAAGCTTTCTTT.

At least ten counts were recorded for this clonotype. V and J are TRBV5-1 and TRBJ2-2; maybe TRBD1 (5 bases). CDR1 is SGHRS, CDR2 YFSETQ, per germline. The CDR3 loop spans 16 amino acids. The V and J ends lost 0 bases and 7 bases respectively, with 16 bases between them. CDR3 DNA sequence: TGCGCCAGCAGCTTGGCCCAAGCAGGGTTCCACGGGGAGCTGTTTTTT. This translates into CASSLAQAGFHGELFF.